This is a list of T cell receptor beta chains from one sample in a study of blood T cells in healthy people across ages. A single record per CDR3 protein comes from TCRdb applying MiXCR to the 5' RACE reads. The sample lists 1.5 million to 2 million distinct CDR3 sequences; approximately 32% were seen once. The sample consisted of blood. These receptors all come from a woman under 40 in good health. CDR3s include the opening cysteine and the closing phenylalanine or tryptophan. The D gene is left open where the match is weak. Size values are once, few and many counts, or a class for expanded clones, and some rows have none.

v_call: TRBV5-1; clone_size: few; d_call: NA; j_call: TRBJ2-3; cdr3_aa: CASSLFGSTDTQYF; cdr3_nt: TGCGCCAGCAGCTTGTTCGGGAGCACAGATACGCAGTATTTT
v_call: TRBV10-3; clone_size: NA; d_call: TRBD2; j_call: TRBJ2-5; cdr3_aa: CAISPSGGLETQYF; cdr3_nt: TGTGCCATCAGCCCTAGCGGGGGGCTTGAGACCCAGTACTTC
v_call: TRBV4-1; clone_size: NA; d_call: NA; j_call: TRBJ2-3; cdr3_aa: CASSQDNAGGADTQYF; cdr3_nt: TGCGCCAGCAGCCAAGATAATGCAGGGGGGGCAGATACGCAGTATTTT
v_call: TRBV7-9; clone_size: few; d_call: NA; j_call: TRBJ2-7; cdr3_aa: CASSPPRGPHEQYF; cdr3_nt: TGTGCCAGCAGCCCCCCGCGGGGACCCCACGAGCAGTACTTC
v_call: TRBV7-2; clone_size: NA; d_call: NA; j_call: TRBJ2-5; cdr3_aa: CASSLVLGGKTQYF; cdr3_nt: TGTGCCAGCAGCTTAGTGCTGGGAGGAAAGACCCAGTACTTC
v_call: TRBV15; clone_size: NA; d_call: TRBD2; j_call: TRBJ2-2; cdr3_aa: CATSRVPSGATGELFF; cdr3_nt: TGTGCCACCAGCAGAGTTCCTAGCGGGGCCACCGGGGAGCTGTTTTTT
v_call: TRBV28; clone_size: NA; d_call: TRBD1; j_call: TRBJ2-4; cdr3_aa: CASSFSGTGKNIQYF; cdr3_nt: TGTGCCAGCAGTTTTTCGGGGACAGGGAAAAACATTCAGTACTTC
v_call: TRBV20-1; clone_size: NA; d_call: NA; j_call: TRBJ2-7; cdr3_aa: CSARDIEAATYEQYF; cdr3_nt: TGCAGTGCTAGGGATATCGAGGCAGCAACCTACGAGCAGTACTTC
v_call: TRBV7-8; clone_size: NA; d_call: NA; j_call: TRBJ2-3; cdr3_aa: CASSLGYTSTDTQYF; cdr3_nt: TGTGCCAGCAGCCTAGGATATACTAGCACAGATACGCAGTATTTT
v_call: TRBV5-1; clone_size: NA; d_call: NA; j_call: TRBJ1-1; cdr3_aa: CASSRILNTEAFF; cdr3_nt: TGCGCCAGCAGCAGAATTCTGAACACTGAAGCTTTCTTT
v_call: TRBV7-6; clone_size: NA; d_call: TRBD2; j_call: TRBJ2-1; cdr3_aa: CASSLTGTTIHNEQFF; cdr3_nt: TGTGCCAGCAGCCTGACCGGGACTACCATCCACAATGAGCAGTTCTTC
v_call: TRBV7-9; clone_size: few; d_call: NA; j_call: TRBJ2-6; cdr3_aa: CASSSIRITGANVLTF; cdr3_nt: TGTGCCAGCAGCTCAATCAGGATTACTGGGGCCAACGTCCTGACTTTC
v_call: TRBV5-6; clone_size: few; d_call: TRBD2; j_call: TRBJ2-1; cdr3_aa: CASSVLAGAADEQFF; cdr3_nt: TGTGCCAGCAGCGTACTAGCGGGGGCTGCTGATGAGCAGTTCTTC
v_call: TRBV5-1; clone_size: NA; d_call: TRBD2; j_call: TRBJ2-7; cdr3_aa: CASSVGTSGPPYEQYF; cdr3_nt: TGCGCCAGCAGCGTGGGGACTAGCGGGCCTCCCTACGAGCAGTACTTC
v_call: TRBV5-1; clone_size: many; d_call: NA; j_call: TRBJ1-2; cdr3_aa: CASSLRTQTLRDYGYTF; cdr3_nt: TGCGCCAGCAGCTTGAGGACCCAGACGCTGCGGGACTATGGCTACACCTTC
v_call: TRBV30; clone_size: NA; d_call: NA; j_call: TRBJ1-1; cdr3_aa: CARSRTENTEAFF; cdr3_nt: TGTGCCCGGAGTCGGACAGAAAACACTGAAGCTTTCTTT
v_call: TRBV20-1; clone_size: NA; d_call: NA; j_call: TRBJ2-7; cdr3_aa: CSARGPTSEQYF; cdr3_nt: TGCAGTGCTAGGGGCCCCACGAGCGAGCAGTACTTC